Listed below are T cell receptor beta chains from one sample, sequenced in a study of identical twins. TCRdb re-called the 5' RACE reads with MiXCR, one entry per CDR3 protein. The repertoire holds some 1,700,000 distinct CDR3 sequences, with less than 35% as singletons. What was sequenced was cord blood. The receptors were sampled from a newborn girl in good health. Both conserved end residues are part of each CDR3. The order of the fields is D gene, J gene, V gene, clone size, CDR3 protein, CDR3 DNA. A D gene is named only where the DNA matches it firmly. Rows give clone size only sometimes, using once, few, many, or a class for an expanded clone.

NA	TRBJ2-3	TRBV7-9	NA	CASSLVLRGIDTQYF	TGTGCCAGCAGCTTAGTCCTTAGGGGGATAGATACGCAGTATTTT
NA	TRBJ2-7	TRBV14	NA	CASSPRGRSSYEQYF	TGTGCCAGCAGTCCGCGGGGACGCAGCTCCTACGAGCAGTACTTC
TRBD1	TRBJ2-7	TRBV6-5	NA	CASSLRDRGLHEQYF	TGTGCCAGCAGCTTACGGGACAGGGGGCTTCACGAGCAGTACTTC
TRBD2	TRBJ2-1	TRBV4-1	NA	CASSQDTSGRRNEQFF	TGCGCCAGCAGCCAAGATACTAGCGGGAGGAGGAATGAGCAGTTCTTC
NA	TRBJ2-7	TRBV11-2	NA	CASSLASVSSYEQYF	TGTGCCAGCAGCTTAGCATCAGTAAGCTCCTACGAGCAGTACTTC
TRBD1	TRBJ1-1	TRBV12-3/TRBV12-4	few	CASSTTGGGSEAFF	TGTGCCAGCAGCACTACAGGGGGTGGCTCTGAAGCTTTCTTT
TRBD2	TRBJ2-2	TRBV6-1	NA	CASSERLAENTGELFF	TGTGCCAGCAGTGAAAGACTAGCGGAAAACACCGGGGAGCTGTTTTTT
NA	TRBJ2-2	TRBV28	NA	CASSLNQDGELFF	TGTGCCAGCAGTTTAAATCAGGACGGGGAGCTGTTTTTT
NA	TRBJ1-2	TRBV10-3	many	CAISESERPFYGYTF	TGTGCCATCAGTGAGTCGGAAAGGCCTTTCTATGGCTACACCTTC
TRBD2	TRBJ2-1	TRBV7-8	NA	CASSFERGVYNEQFF	TGTGCCAGCAGCTTTGAGCGGGGGGTCTACAATGAGCAGTTCTTC
NA	TRBJ2-2	TRBV2	NA	CASSPRGITGELFF	TGTGCCAGCAGCCCCAGGGGAATCACCGGGGAGCTGTTTTTT
TRBD1	TRBJ1-2	TRBV20-1	few	CSASRGQGTRYGYTF	TGCAGTGCTAGTCGGGGACAGGGGACTCGCTATGGCTACACCTTC
NA	TRBJ2-7	TRBV28	NA	CASSLFGYGTAFEGRYF	NA
NA	TRBJ2-4	TRBV7-2	few	CASSLAYDSLAKNIQYF	TGTGCCAGCAGCTTAGCTTATGACAGCCTAGCCAAAAACATTCAGTACTTC
TRBD2	TRBJ2-1	TRBV3-1	few	CASSQGMVGTSGRNEQFF	TGTGCCAGCAGCCAAGGTATGGTCGGGACTAGCGGGAGGAATGAGCAGTTCTTC
TRBD1	TRBJ1-5	TRBV28	few	CASSLGTGRGQPQHF	TGTGCCAGCAGTTTAGGGACAGGGAGGGGACAGCCCCAGCATTTT
NA	TRBJ2-3	TRBV7-2	few	CASSPLGSHTDTQYF	TGTGCCAGCAGCCCCCTAGGGTCCCACACAGATACGCAGTATTTT
NA	TRBJ2-5	TRBV12-3/TRBV12-4	NA	CASSLAGNRYGGEQYF	TGTGCCAGCAGTTTAGCGGGGAATAGATATGGTGGTGAGCAGTACTTC
NA	TRBJ2-3	TRBV12-3/TRBV12-4	NA	CASSLRAFSTQYF	TGTGCCAGCAGTCTCCGGGCCTTCAGCACGCAGTATTTT
NA	TRBJ2-6	TRBV3-1	NA	CASSQDRLSGANVLTF	TGTGCCAGCAGCCAAGACCGACTCTCTGGGGCCAACGTCCTGACTTTC
TRBD2	TRBJ2-5	TRBV13	NA	CASSLSFILAGGRETQYF	TGTGCCAGCAGCCTCTCCTTTATTCTAGCGGGAGGGCGGGAGACCCAGTACTTC
TRBD2	TRBJ2-1	TRBV5-1	NA	CASSIIPGQGGTSGSRVNEQFF	TGCGCCAGCAGCATTATTCCGGGACAGGGGGGGACTAGCGGGAGCAGGGTCAATGAGCAGTTCTTC
NA	TRBJ1-1	TRBV28	NA	CASSFLQAGVNAEAFF	TGTGCCAGCAGTTTTCTTCAGGCAGGGGTGAACGCTGAAGCTTTCTTT
NA	TRBJ1-2	TRBV7-9	NA	CASRQTPGHPFNYGYTF	TGTGCCAGCAGACAAACTCCGGGCCACCCTTTTAACTATGGCTACACCTTC
NA	TRBJ2-7	TRBV6-1	many	CASSSGNSYEQYF	TGCGCCAGCAGCTCCGGGAACTCCTACGAGCAGTACTTC
TRBD1	TRBJ1-1	TRBV5-1	NA	CASSTDRVMNTEAFF	TGCGCCAGCAGCACCGACAGGGTCATGAACACTGAAGCTTTCTTT
NA	TRBJ1-4	TRBV14	NA	CASSRRVGATNEKLFF	TGTGCCAGCAGCCGCAGGGTGGGGGCAACTAATGAAAAACTGTTTTTT